The present entry profiles one T cell receptor (beta chain) with its context. Antigen specificity is unknown. TCRdb keeps only in-frame clones here, not all; method: immunoSEQ multiplex PCR. This sample has roughly 60,000 clones, with 85% to 90% found just once. This specimen comes from a study of OX40 agonist ivuxolimab in advanced cancers. As for the study in general: Partial responses, seen in three patients, involved one hepatocellular carcinoma and two cutaneous melanomas. Study-wide points: CD8+ T cells showed, on average, more clonal expansion than CD4+ cells.

CDR1 and CDR2 from the germline V gene are MDHEN and SYDVKM. The germline V and J ends were trimmed by 6 bases and 4 bases, with 6 bases remaining between them. The CDR3 runs to 11 residues. At baseline, cycle 4 day 1, and cycle 7 day 1, blood was sampled. Sequenced material: CD4+ or CD8+ T cells sorted from blood, taken in a trial of the OX40 agonist ivuxolimab. This chain connects TRBV28 to TRBJ2-5; no reliable D call. The source is an adult with an advanced solid tumor such as melanoma, head and neck, liver or kidney cancer. CDR3 DNA sequence: TGTGCCAGCAGGGAGAGAGAGACCCAGTACTTC. This encodes CASRERETQYF.